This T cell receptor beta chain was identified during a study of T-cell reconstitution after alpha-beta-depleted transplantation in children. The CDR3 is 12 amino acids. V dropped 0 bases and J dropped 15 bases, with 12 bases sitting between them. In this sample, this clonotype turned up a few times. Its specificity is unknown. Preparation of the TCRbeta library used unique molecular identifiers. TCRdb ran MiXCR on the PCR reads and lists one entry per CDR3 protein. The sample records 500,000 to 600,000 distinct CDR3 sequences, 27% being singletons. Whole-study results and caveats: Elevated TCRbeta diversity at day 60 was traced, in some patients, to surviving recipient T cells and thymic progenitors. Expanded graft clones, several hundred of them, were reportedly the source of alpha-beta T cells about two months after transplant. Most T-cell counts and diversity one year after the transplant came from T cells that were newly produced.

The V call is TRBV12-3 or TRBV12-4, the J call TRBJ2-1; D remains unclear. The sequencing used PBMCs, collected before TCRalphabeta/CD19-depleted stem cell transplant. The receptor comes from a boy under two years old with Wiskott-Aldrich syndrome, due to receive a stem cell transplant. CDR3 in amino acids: CASSLAQDRRFF. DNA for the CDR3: TGTGCCAGCAGTTTAGCGCAGGATCGTAGGTTCTTC.